The sequence of this TCR beta chain was determined in a study of blood T cell repertoires in COVID-19. Turning to the study itself: Samples of COVID-19 (acute and convalescent) were obtained from the United States, Italy and Spain.

In the authors' methods: Reference gene primer amplification gave nucleated cell count estimates. Sequenced by immunoSEQ multiplex PCR; TCRdb stores in-frame clones only, minus some. D and trimming come from the DNA, and the V and J calls and clone size come from that table. The repertoire holds a few hundred thousand clones, with 81% as singletons. J was trimmed by 5 bases and V by 2 bases; bases with no gene match: 6. The CDR3 length is 15 residues. In germline, CDR1 is LGHNA, CDR2 YNFKEQ. The J gene is TRBJ1-1, the V gene TRBV4-2, with TRBD1 matching over 9 bases. This sequence originates from a human donor with acute or convalescent COVID-19. The donor label of this sample is uncertain. Sequencing was carried out using peripheral blood. DNA for the CDR3: TGTGCCAGCAGCCAACCAGGACAGGGGAGGACTGAAGCTTTCTTT. Translating it yields CASSQPGQGRTEAFF.